Given below is one TCR beta chain in context. Its specificity is unknown. Template switching created a universal primer site, and the cDNA included unique molecular identifiers. In TCRdb, the 5' RACE reads were re-called with MiXCR into one record per CDR3 protein. The repertoire holds some 710,000 distinct CDR3 sequences, with roughly 6% as singletons. The sample belongs to a study of identical twins. CDR1 is KGHSH and CDR2 is LQKENI in the germline V gene. With 2 bases removed from V and 0 bases from J, the gap between germline ends came to 11 bases. The CDR3 sequence is 16 residues long. Overall study findings and caveats: Out-of-frame alpha sequences common to twins exhibited a surplus of low generation probability. The study found weaker excess twin sharing in beta out-of-frame sequences.

The V gene is TRBV18, the J gene TRBJ2-4; a weak D match, TRBD1 (6 bases). The sequence was obtained from a man between 18 and 35 years old in good health. Sequencing input: naive T cells sorted from blood. The CDR3 loop reads CASSPTKGQAKNIQYF. As DNA, the CDR3 is TGTGCCAGCTCACCAACAAAGGGACAAGCCAAAAACATTCAGTACTTC.